A single T cell receptor beta chain is shown here with its context. Measured with immunoSEQ multiplex PCR; TCRdb has only the in-frame clones, and not every one. The sample lists some 760,000 clones; 70% to 90% were seen once. This record belongs to a study of shared T cell receptors in the human thymus. CDR3 length: 16 residues. A further study also used this sample, focusing on human thymus T cells. That paper states: The sample donors, healthy Finnish infants, were having corrective surgery for congenital heart defects.

The chain recombines TRBV21-1 with TRBJ2-4; TRBD2 is taken as the D call from the table, unchecked against the DNA. TRBV21-1 is a documented pseudogene. The sample taken for sequencing was thymocytes. The sequence was obtained from a girl less than two years old with a congenital heart defect. The CDR3 DNA sequence: TGTGCCAGCTTAATAAGGAGATCCGGGTCCAAAAACATTCAGTACTTC. Amino acids: CASLIRRSGSKNIQYF.